The source of this T cell receptor (beta chain) is a study of blood T cells in healthy people across ages (dated by TCRdb to about 2015). For the study in its entirety: In model experiments, roughly one uniquely barcoded TCR beta cDNA molecule per two T cells was captured by template switching. To track age-related changes in TCR beta repertoire diversity, the study relied on deep sequencing normalized with unique cDNA molecular identifiers. Donors were grouped into four age groups: young (average approximately 15 years), middle-aged (around 39), aged (roughly 67) and long-lived (around 80). To avoid experimental bias, donors of different ages were distributed randomly across sequencing lanes. Using the same blood draw, the study looked at two additional independent replicas of 1 million unique cDNA reads for two donors, one aged 18 to 30 and the other aged 80 or older.

Library preparation employed 5' RACE. Sequenced using an Illumina HiSeq 2500. The second PCR ran for about 7 to 11 cycles and used a J-beta primer mix along with a sample-barcoded 5' primer. Each TCR beta cDNA molecule received a unique molecular identifier from a template-switch 5' adaptor carrying 12 random nucleotides. Each sample yielded at least 2.5 million CDR3-containing paired-end reads. First-strand cDNA was synthesized from all RNA with the Mint cDNA synthesis kit, primed by a TRBC-specific oligonucleotide. Following uracil-DNA glycosylase treatment, a first 18-cycle PCR with universal primers M1SS and BC2_uni_R was performed on all cDNA. The original methods were these. For normalization, 1 million high-quality reads, each with a distinct molecular identifier, were randomly selected from each sample. Instead of being binned into consensus sequences, reads that shared molecular identifiers were thrown out. MiTCR, with a Q25 quality threshold and the strictest error-elimination algorithm, was used for CDR3 identification, clonotype clustering and error correction. Lower-bound total TCR beta diversity was estimated with a nonparametric unseen species model using Euler transformation. The public reads were reprocessed in TCRdb via fastp at Q25 and MiXCR, keeping in-frame beta chains. Here each entry gathers all rows of one CDR3 protein and keeps the most common genes and DNA. V and J calls and clone size were set by TCRdb, not the authors. Here the sample has about 380,000 distinct CDR3 sequences; more than 45% occur a single time. The top ten constitute under 65% of the sample.

The roughly 39 donors, aged 6 to 90 years, were systemically healthy Caucasian individuals from Russia. Around 10 milliliters of peripheral blood were collected from each donor into EDTA-treated Vacutainer tubes. Ficoll-Paque density-gradient centrifugation was used to isolate PBMCs, with at least 6 million per sample. Total RNA, at least 6 micrograms per sample, was extracted from PBMCs with Trizol reagent. For every donor, an aliquot of PBMCs went through flow cytometry to measure the percentages of naive CD45RAhigh/CD27high T cells. What the study reported, not specific to this receptor: The CMV infection status of donors was not known, potentially confounding age-related changes in expanded clonotypes. Total diversity estimates from one million sequenced T cells were considered lower bounds and underestimates. Observed TCR beta diversity correlated strongly with the percentage of naive T cells measured by flow cytometry. As age increased, observed TCR beta diversity per million T cells dropped in a roughly linear way, and a significant reduction was already evident by age 40. Compared with the aged group, more naive CD4+ T cells, fewer expanded clones and increased TCR diversity were shown by the long-lived group, suggesting age selection. Conclusive comparison of naive and antigen-experienced compartments was prevented by the profiling of bulk unsorted PBMCs.

On this clonotype itself: Its antigen is still unknown. Qualities for individual bases were not recorded, and no much larger clone is one base off.

This TCR was sampled from a man aged 60 to 69 in good health. Input material: blood.

The bases are TGTGCCAGCAGTTTAACTTGGACGGGGGAGCAGTTCTTC. Translated, it reads CASSLTWTGEQFF. Recombination connected TRBV27 to TRBJ2-1; a weak D assignment points to TRBD2 (5 bases agree). Counted from cysteine to phenylalanine, this CDR3 has 13 amino acids. The retained sequence is limited to the CDR3, 39 bases, with the frame set at the first base. The germline ends are 12 bases apart after V is trimmed by 2 bases and J by 10 bases. Per the germline V gene (reference sequence), MNHEY is the CDR1 and SMNVEV is the CDR2.